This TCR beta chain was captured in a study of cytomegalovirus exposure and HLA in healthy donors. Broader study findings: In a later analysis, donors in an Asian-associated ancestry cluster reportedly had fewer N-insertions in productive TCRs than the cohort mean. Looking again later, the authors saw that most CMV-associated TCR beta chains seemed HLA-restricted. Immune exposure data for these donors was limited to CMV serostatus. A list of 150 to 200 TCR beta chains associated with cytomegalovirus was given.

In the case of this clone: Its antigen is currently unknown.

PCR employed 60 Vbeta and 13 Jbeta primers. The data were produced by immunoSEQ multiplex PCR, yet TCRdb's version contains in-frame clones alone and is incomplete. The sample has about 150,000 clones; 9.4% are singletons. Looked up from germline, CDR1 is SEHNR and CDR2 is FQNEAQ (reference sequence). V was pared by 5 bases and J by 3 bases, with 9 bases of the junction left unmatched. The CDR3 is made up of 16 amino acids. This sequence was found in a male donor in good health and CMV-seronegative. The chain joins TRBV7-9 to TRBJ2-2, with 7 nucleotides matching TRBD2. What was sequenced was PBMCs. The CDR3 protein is CASSLQSGRYTGELFF. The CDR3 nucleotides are TGTGCCAGCAGCCTCCAATCCGGGAGGTACACCGGGGAGCTGTTTTTT.